Each of the 14 T cell receptor beta chains below was sequenced from the same sample in a study of blood T cell repertoires in COVID-19. Generated by immunoSEQ multiplex PCR, the TCRdb table keeps only in-frame clones and is missing some. The sample shows about 470,000 clones, roughly nine tenths of them seen only once. What was sequenced was PBMCs or T cells enriched from blood (not recorded which). These receptors were taken from a woman between 18 and 30 years old who had recovered from COVID-19.

V is TRBV2 and J is TRBJ1-1; perhaps TRBD1 as D (5 bases). The CDR3 runs 16 residues. V was trimmed by 0 bases and J by 11 bases, leaving 22 bases between them. Germline CDR1 and CDR2: SNHLY and FYNNEI. CDR3 in DNA: TGTGCCAGCAGTGAAGCGCTTCCCCCAGTTGGGGCGAATGCTTTCTTT. This encodes CASSEALPPVGANAFF. Drawing the rest from reference TRBV2 and TRBJ1-1, the complete variable domain is EPEVTQTPSHQVTQMGQEVILRCVPISNHLYFYWYRQILGQKVEFLVSFYNNEISEKSEIFDDQFSVERPDGSNFTLKIRSTKLEDSAMYFCASSEALPPVGANAFFGQGTRLTVV.

About this clone: Distinct nucleotide sequences in the sample also encode this CDR3. The genes are TRBV5-1 and TRBJ1-1; TRBD1 aligns across 7 bases. The CDR3 sequence is 15 residues long. Germline V gene lookup returns CDR1 SGHRS and CDR2 YFSETQ. Trimming at V came to 2 bases and at J to 7 bases, leaving 11 bases not matched to a gene. CDR3 amino acids: CASSLVQGGTSEAFF. CDR3 bases: TGCGCCAGCAGCTTAGTGCAGGGGGGAACAAGTGAAGCTTTCTTT.

This chain links TRBV7-2 with TRBJ2-1; no firm D call. The CDR3 spans 14 residues. The germline V gene encodes CDR1 SGHTA and CDR2 FQGNSA. V was trimmed by 1 base and J by 7 bases, leaving 11 bases between them. As DNA, the CDR3 is TGTGCCAGCAGCTTAGAGTTGGCCAGGAATGAGCAGTTCTTC. Amino acid sequence: CASSLELARNEQFF. The full variable domain, completed using reference TRBV7-2 and TRBJ2-1, is GAGVSQSPSNKVTEKGKDVELRCDPISGHTALYWYRQSLGQGLEFLIYFQGNSAPDKSGLPSDRFSAERTGGSVSTLTIQRTQQEDSAVYLCASSLELARNEQFFGPGTRLTVL.

The CDR3 DNA reads as TGTGCCAGCAGCTTAGAAGCGGGCAACGCGACCCAGTACTTC. The encoded protein is CASSLEAGNATQYF. The rearrangement joins TRBV14 to TRBJ2-5; weak D call: TRBD2 (6 bases). This CDR3 has 14 residues. With 5 bases removed from V and 7 bases from J, the gap between germline ends came to 17 bases. The germline gives CDR1 SGHDN, CDR2 FVKESK.

The J gene is TRBJ1-2, the V gene TRBV9; a weak D match, TRBD1 (5 bases). Germline CDR1 SGDLS, CDR2 YYNGEE. V lost 3 bases and J lost 5, with 17 bases in between. The CDR3 spans 15 residues. The CDR3 DNA is TGTGCCAGCAGCGCGGGCCTACAGGAAGTGTATGGCTACACCTTC. It is translated as CASSAGLQEVYGYTF.

This clone was found once. The chain joins TRBV6-5 to TRBJ1-1; 8 bases match TRBD1. Trimming removed 5 bases from V and 4 bases from J; junction bases left unmatched: 6. The germline V gene has CDR1 MNHEY and CDR2 SVGAGI. This CDR3 is 14 amino acids long. The CDR3 bases are TGTGCCAGCAGTCAGGGGGCGCGGGGCACTGAAGCTTTCTTT. Translation: CASSQGARGTEAFF.

The genes are TRBV9 and TRBJ2-3, with TRBD2 identical over 12 bases. The CDR3 loop spans 14 amino acids. CDR1 SGDLS and CDR2 YYNGEE come from the germline V gene. V shed 4 bases and J 6 bases; nucleotides not matched to a gene: 3. As DNA, the CDR3 is TGTGCCAGCAGCCTAGCGGGGGGGCACGATACGCAGTATTTT. This sequence encodes CASSLAGGHDTQYF.

This rearrangement joins TRBV6-5 to TRBJ1-1, with a tentative D call TRBD1 (6 bases). Trimming took off 6 bases at V and 3 bases at J, with 8 bases between the two ends. Germline V gene lookup returns CDR1 MNHEY and CDR2 SVGAGI. This CDR3 is built from 12 residues. The CDR3 sequence: CASRSGDTEAFF. CDR3 coding DNA: TGTGCCAGCAGATCAGGGGACACTGAAGCTTTCTTT.

V and J are TRBV2 and TRBJ2-2; 8 bases agree with TRBD2. The CDR3 has 16 residues. The germline V gene encodes CDR1 SNHLY and CDR2 FYNNEI. Trimming removed 3 bases from V and 0 bases from J; junction bases left unmatched: 3. The CDR3 DNA sequence: TGTGCCAGCAGTGATAACGGGGGGGCGAACACCGGGGAGCTGTTTTTT. Residues: CASSDNGGANTGELFF.

This clone was observed a few times. This chain connects TRBV3-1 (or the pseudogene TRBV3-2) to TRBJ1-1; TRBD1 matches at 8 bases. Germline-derived CDR1 and CDR2 are LGHDT and YNNKEL (reference sequence). With V trimmed by 6 bases and J by 5 bases, 20 bases remained unmatched. The CDR3 totals 18 residues. The CDR3 sequence is CASSPERAFPGGNTEAFF. The DNA of the CDR3 is TGTGCCAGCAGTCCCGAGAGAGCTTTCCCAGGGGGCAATACTGAAGCTTTCTTT.

V and J are TRBV2 and TRBJ1-1; D is uncertain. The V and J ends lost 5 bases and 5 bases respectively, with 18 bases between them. Germline lookup yields CDR1 SNHLY and CDR2 FYNNEI. The CDR3 runs to 15 residues. The CDR3: CASSPVRGLGTEAFF. CDR3 in DNA: TGTGCCAGCAGTCCCGTCCGGGGTCTAGGGACTGAAGCTTTCTTT.

V and J are TRBV2 and TRBJ2-5, with TRBD2 matching over 12 bases. The trim removed 6 bases at V and 4 bases at J, leaving 6 bases unmatched. Germline CDR1 is SNHLY and CDR2 is FYNNEI. This CDR3 region has 15 residues. The CDR3: CASRELAGGGETQYF. As DNA, the CDR3 is TGTGCCAGCAGGGAACTAGCGGGGGGAGGAGAGACCCAGTACTTC. The full variable domain, rest sourced from reference TRBV2 and TRBJ2-5, is EPEVTQTPSHQVTQMGQEVILRCVPISNHLYFYWYRQILGQKVEFLVSFYNNEISEKSEIFDDQFSVERPDGSNFTLKIRSTKLEDSAMYFCASRELAGGGETQYFGPGTRLLVL.

The rearrangement links TRBV6-5 to TRBJ1-1; possible D gene TRBD1, 6 bases. The V end was cut by 4 bases, the J end by 5 bases, with 11 bases between. The CDR3 has 13 residues. CDR1 is MNHEY, CDR2 SVGAGI, per germline. The chain's CDR3 is CASSSTQGTEAFF. The DNA for the CDR3 is TGTGCCAGCAGTTCGACCCAGGGGACTGAAGCTTTCTTT.

This clone was seen just once. The J gene is TRBJ2-3, the V gene TRBV7-2, with D uncertain. Germline-derived CDR1 and CDR2 are SGHTA and FQGNSA. The CDR3 sequence is 15 residues long. Trimming stripped 5 bases from V and 0 bases from J, with 12 bases between. The CDR3 DNA is TGTGCCAGCAGCCCCCTGATGAGTAGCACAGATACGCAGTATTTT. This sequence encodes CASSPLMSSTDTQYF.